This T cell receptor (beta chain) was recovered during a study of metastatic and nonmetastatic thyroid tumors. All patients were treatment-naive before thyroid surgery. This clone was picked up many times. TCRdb re-called the PCR reads via MiXCR. The data hold over 7,500 clones, with approximately 9.9% observed a single time. From germline, CDR1 is LNHDA and CDR2 SQIVND (reference sequence). The J segment lost 13 bases and the V segment lost 3 bases, leaving 16 bases of the junction unmatched. The CDR3 runs to 16 residues. The sequenced sample was tumor tissue. The chain joins TRBV19 to TRBJ2-1; 9 bases match TRBD1. The clonotype comes from a female donor with papillary thyroid cancer or a benign thyroid nodule (not recorded which). Some clones in this sample may be carry-over from other donors' samples. The chain's CDR3 is CASSIGLGQGLFPQFF. DNA for the CDR3: TGTGCCAGTAGTATTGGTTTGGGACAGGGACTTTTTCCCCAGTTCTTC.